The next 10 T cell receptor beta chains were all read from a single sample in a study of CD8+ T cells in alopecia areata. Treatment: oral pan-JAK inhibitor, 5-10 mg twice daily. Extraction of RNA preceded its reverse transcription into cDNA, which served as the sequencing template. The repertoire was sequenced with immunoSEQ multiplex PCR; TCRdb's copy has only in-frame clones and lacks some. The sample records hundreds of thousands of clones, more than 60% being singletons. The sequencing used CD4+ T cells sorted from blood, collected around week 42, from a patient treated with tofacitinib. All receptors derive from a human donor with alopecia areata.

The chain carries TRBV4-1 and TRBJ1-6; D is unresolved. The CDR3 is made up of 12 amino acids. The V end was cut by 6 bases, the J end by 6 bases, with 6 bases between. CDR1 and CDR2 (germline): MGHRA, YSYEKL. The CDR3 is CASSIPNSPLHF. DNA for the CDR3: TGCGCCAGCAGTATACCTAATTCACCCCTCCACTTT.

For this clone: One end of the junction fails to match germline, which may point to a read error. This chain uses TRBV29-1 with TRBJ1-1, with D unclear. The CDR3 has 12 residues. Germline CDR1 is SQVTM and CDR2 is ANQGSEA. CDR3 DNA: TGCAGCGTCGAAGACTGGAACACTGAAGCTTTCTTT. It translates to CSVEDWNTEAFF. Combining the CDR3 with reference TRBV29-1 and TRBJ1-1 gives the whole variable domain SAVISQKPSRDICQRGTSLTIQCQVDSQVTMMFWYRQQPGQSLTLIATANQGSEATYESGFVIDKFPISRPNLTFSTLTVSNMSPEDSSIYLCSVEDWNTEAFFGQGTRLTVV.

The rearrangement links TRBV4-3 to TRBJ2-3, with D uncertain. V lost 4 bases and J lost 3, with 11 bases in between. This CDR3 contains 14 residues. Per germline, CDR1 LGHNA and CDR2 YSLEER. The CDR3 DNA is TGCGCCAGCAGCCCTTACCTGGGGACAGATACGCAGTATTTT. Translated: CASSPYLGTDTQYF.

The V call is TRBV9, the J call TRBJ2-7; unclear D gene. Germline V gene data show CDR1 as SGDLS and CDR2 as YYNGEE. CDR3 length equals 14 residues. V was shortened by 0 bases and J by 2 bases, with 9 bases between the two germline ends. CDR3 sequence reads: CASSVEAGPYEQYF. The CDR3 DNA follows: TGTGCCAGCAGCGTAGAGGCAGGTCCCTACGAGCAGTACTTC.

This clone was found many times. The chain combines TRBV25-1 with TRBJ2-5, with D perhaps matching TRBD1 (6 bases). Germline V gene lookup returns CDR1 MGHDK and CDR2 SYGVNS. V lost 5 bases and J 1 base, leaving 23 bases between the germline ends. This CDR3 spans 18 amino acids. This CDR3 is CASSFPRGQTDLQETQYF. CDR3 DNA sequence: TGTGCCAGCAGTTTCCCCCGAGGACAGACAGATCTCCAAGAGACCCAGTACTTC.

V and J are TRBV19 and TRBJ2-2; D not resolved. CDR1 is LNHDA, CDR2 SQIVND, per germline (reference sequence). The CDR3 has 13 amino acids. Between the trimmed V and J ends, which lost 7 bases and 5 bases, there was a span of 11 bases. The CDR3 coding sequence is TGTGCCAGTATAGGGTCGAGGACCGGGGAGCTGTTTTTT. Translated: CASIGSRTGELFF. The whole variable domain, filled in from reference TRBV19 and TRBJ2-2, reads DGGITQSPKYLFRKEGQNVTLSCEQNLNHDAMYWYRQDPGQGLRLIYYSQIVNDFQKGDIAEGYSVSREKKESFPLTVTSAQKNPTAFYLCASIGSRTGELFFGEGSRLTVL.

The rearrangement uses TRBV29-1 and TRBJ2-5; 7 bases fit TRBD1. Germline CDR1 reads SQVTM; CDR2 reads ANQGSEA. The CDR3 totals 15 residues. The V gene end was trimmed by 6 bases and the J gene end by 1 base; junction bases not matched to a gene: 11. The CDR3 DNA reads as TGCAGCGTGGCCCCCGGGACAGACCCCCAAGAGACCCAGTACTTC. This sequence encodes CSVAPGTDPQETQYF. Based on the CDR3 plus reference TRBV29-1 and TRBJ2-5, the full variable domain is SAVISQKPSRDICQRGTSLTIQCQVDSQVTMMFWYRQQPGQSLTLIATANQGSEATYESGFVIDKFPISRPNLTFSTLTVSNMSPEDSSIYLCSVAPGTDPQETQYFGPGTRLLVL.

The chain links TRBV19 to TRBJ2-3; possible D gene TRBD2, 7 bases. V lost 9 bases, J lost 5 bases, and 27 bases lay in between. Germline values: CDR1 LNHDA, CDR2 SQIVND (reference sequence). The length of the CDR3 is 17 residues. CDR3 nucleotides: TGTGCCAGCAACCACGAAGTGGGGGGGGGCCGTGGAGATACGCAGTATTTT. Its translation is CASNHEVGGGRGDTQYF.

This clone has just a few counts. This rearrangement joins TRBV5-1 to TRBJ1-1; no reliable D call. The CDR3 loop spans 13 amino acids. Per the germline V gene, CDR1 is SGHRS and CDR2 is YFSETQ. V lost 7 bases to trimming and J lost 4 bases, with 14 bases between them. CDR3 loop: CASRLSWGTEAFF. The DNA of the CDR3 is TGCGCCAGCCGTCTGTCGTGGGGCACTGAAGCTTTCTTT.

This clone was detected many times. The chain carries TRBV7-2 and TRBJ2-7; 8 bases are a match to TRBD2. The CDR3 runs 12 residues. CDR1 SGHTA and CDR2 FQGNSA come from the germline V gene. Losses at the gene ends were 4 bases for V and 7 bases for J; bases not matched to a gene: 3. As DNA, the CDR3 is TGTGCCAGCAGCTCCCAGCGGGGGGAGCAGTACTTC. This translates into CASSSQRGEQYF.